This TCR beta chain was sequenced in a study of CD8 T cells in Susac syndrome. There are a few counts of this clonotype. RNA amounts of 0.5 to 1 ug underwent reverse transcription with random hexamers. Each CDR3 protein is one row after TCRdb ran MiXCR on the immunoSEQ multiplex PCR reads. The sample yields roughly 200,000 distinct CDR3 sequences, 90% to 96% seen once. V trimming: 3 bases; J trimming: 5 bases; junction bases outside the gene matches: 13. The CDR3 consists of 16 residues. Germline-derived CDR1 and CDR2 are DFQATT and SNEGSKA (reference sequence). The sample was CD4+ T cells from PBMCs. This receptor was obtained from a human donor with multiple sclerosis. The V and J genes are TRBV20-1 and TRBJ2-3; 8 bases line up with TRBD2. The CDR3 nucleotides read TGCAGTGCTAGCAAGGGACTAGACACACAGGGAGATACGCAGTATTTT. The encoded protein is CSASKGLDTQGDTQYF.